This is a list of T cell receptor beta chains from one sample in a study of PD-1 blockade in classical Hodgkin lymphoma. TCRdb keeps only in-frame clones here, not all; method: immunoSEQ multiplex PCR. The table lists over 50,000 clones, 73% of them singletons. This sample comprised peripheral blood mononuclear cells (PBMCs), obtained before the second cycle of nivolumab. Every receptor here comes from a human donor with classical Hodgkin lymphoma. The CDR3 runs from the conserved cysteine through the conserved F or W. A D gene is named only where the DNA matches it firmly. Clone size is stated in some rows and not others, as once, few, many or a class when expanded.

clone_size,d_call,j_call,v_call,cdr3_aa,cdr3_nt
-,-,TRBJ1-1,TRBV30,CAWSVMRVNTEAFF,TGTGCCTGGAGTGTAATGAGGGTTAACACTGAAGCTTTCTTT
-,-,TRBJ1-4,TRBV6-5,CASSSPGLGKEKLFF,TGTGCCAGCAGTTCGCCGGGTCTTGGCAAAGAAAAACTGTTTTTT
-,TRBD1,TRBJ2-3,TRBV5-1,CASSLRTGSTDTQYF,TGCGCCAGCAGCTTGCGGACAGGATCCACAGATACGCAGTATTTT
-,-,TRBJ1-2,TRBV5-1,CASRSQDYGYTF,TGCGCCAGCAGAAGTCAAGACTATGGCTACACCTTC
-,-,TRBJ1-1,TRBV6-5,CASSYRNTGGDTEAFF,TGTGCCAGCAGTTACCGAAACACCGGCGGGGACACTGAAGCTTTCTTT
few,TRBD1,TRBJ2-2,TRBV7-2,CASSPQGTVTGELFF,TGTGCCAGCAGCCCGCAGGGGACAGTGACCGGGGAGCTGTTTTTT
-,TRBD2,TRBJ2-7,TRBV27,CASSRRGTSGYEQYF,TGTGCCAGCAGCCGACGAGGGACTAGCGGATACGAGCAGTACTTC
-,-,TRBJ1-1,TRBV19,CASSMGGQSNTEAFF,TGTGCCAGTAGTATGGGAGGACAGTCGAACACTGAAGCTTTCTTT
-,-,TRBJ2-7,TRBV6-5,CASSYGTREQYF,TGTGCCAGCAGTTATGGGACGAGGGAGCAGTACTTC
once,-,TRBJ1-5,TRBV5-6,CASSLLQGGVWDQPQHF,TGTGCCAGCAGCTTGTTGCAGGGAGGTGTATGGGATCAGCCCCAGCATTTT
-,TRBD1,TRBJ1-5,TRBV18,CASSPGTANQPQHF,TGTGCCAGCTCACCCGGGACAGCCAATCAGCCCCAGCATTTT
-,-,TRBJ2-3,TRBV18,CASSPNLSTGTDTQYF,TGTGCCAGCTCACCAAACTTAAGCACAGGGACAGATACGCAGTATTTT
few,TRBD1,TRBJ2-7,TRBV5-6,CASSWTGIYEQYF,TGTGCCAGCAGCTGGACAGGAATCTACGAGCAGTACTTC
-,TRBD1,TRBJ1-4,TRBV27,CASSGVGTGEEKLFF,TGTGCCAGCAGCGGTGTAGGGACAGGAGAGGAAAAACTGTTTTTT
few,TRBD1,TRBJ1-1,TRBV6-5,CASSYSTGGKAFF,TGTGCCAGCAGTTACTCGACAGGGGGCAAAGCTTTCTTT
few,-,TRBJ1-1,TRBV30,CAWSTELHTEAFF,TGTGCCTGGAGTACAGAGCTACACACTGAAGCTTTCTTT
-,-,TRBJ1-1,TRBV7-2,CASSLRTEAFF,TGTGCCAGCAGCTTACGGACTGAAGCTTTCTTT
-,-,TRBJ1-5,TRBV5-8,CASSLYGTGHF,TGTGCCAGCAGCCTCTACGGGACTGGGCATTTT
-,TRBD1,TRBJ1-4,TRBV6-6,CASRTGQGGEKLFF,TGTGCCAGCAGAACGGGACAGGGAGGTGAAAAACTGTTTTTT
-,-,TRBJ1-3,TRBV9,CASSGLSSGNTIYF,TGTGCCAGCAGTGGACTCAGCTCTGGAAACACCATATATTTT
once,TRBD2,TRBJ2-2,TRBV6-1,CASREPGLAGIGELFF,TGTGCCAGCAGGGAACCGGGACTAGCGGGAATCGGGGAGCTGTTTTTT
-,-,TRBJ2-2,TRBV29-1,CSVRGLRASNTGELFF,TGCAGCGTTCGCGGTCTGCGGGCCTCGAACACCGGGGAGCTGTTTTTT
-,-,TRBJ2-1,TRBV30,CAWSVGRQKYNEQFF,TGTGCCTGGAGTGTAGGGAGACAGAAATACAATGAGCAGTTCTTC
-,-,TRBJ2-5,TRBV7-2,CASSPGWAETQYF,TGTGCCAGCAGTCCAGGGTGGGCGGAGACCCAGTACTTC
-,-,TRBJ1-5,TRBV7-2,CASSLDPGDQPQHF,TGTGCCAGCAGCTTAGACCCGGGGGATCAGCCCCAGCATTTT
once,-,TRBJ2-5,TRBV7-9,CASSLPNSVETQYF,TGTGCCAGCAGCCTCCCCAATAGCGTGGAGACCCAGTACTTC
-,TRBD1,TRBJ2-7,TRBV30,CAWSGQGDEQYF,TGTGCCTGGAGTGGACAGGGGGACGAGCAGTACTTC
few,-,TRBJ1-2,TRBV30,CAWRDGTVYGYTF,TGTGCCTGGAGGGATGGGACCGTCTATGGCTACACCTTC
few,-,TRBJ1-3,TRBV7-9,CASSLPPGNTIYF,TGTGCCAGCAGCTTACCACCCGGAAACACCATATATTTT
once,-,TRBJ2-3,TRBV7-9,CASSDLADTQYF,TGTGCCAGCAGCGATCTAGCCGATACGCAGTATTTT
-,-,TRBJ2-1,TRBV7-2,CASSLIGNEQFF,TGTGCCAGCAGCTTAATTGGGAATGAGCAGTTCTTC
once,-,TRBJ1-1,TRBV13,CASSPGRGTEAFF,TGTGCCAGCAGCCCAGGGAGGGGGACTGAAGCTTTCTTT